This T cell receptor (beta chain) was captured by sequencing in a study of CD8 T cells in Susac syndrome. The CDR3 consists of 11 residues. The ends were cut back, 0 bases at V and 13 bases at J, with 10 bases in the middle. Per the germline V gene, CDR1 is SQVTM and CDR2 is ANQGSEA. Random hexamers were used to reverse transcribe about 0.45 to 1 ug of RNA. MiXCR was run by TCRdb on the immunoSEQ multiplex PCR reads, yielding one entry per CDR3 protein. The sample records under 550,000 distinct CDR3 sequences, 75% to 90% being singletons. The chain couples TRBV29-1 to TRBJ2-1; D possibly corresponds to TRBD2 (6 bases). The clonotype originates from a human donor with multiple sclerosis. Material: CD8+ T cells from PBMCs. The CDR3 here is CSVEDRGKQFF. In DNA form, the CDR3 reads TGCAGCGTTGAAGACCGGGGGAAACAGTTCTTC.